The sequence of this T cell receptor beta chain was determined in a study of T cells after yellow fever vaccination. General study findings and limits: A minor fraction of clonotypes spanned both CD4 and CD8 compartments. Abundant clonotypes from the bulk population could get into FACS-sorted repertoires as contaminants.

TCRdb used MiXCR to reprocess the 5' RACE reads, holding one entry per CDR3 protein. The sample contains 200,000 to 250,000 distinct CDR3 sequences, roughly 3.3% of which appear only once. V was clipped by 3 bases and J by 0 bases; unmatched bases: 7. There are 17 residues in the CDR3. CDR1 and CDR2 (germline): KGHDR, SFDVKD. This clonotype was counted only a few times. As yet, its antigen is unknown. This clonotype was sampled from a man aged 18-30 years who received the YFV17D yellow fever vaccine. The chain employs TRBV24-1 and TRBJ1-5; 7 bases line up with TRBD1. Here the sequenced sample was CD4+ T cells sorted from PBMCs, taken 10 days after the yellow fever booster vaccination. The CDR3 region is CATSDRGDRPSNQPQHF. The CDR3 DNA reads TGTGCCACCAGTGATAGGGGGGACAGACCTAGCAATCAGCCCCAGCATTTT.